The rows below give T cell receptor beta chains drawn from one sample of a study of cytomegalovirus exposure and HLA in healthy donors. The assay was immunoSEQ multiplex PCR, and TCRdb's table has in-frame clones only and misses some. The sample lists about 140,000 clones; about 74% were seen once. Sequenced material: PBMCs. These receptors were obtained from a woman between 50 and 59 years old in good health and CMV-seronegative. Each CDR3 is given with its conserved first and last residue. The D gene is left open where the match is weak. Size is omitted from some rows. Given values are once, few, many or a class for expanded clones.

TRBD1	TRBV7-9	TRBJ1-5	few	TGTGCCAGCAGCACAAGGTCAGGGGGGCCCCAGCATTTT	CASSTRSGGPQHF
NA	TRBV7-6	TRBJ2-3	few	TGTGCCAGCAGCTTACTGGAGACTATCAACACAGATACGCAGTATTTT	CASSLLETINTDTQYF
TRBD1	TRBV2	TRBJ2-2	NA	TGTGCCAGCAGCCGGGACAGTCCGAACACCGGGGAGCTGTTTTTT	CASSRDSPNTGELFF
TRBD1	TRBV2	TRBJ1-2	NA	TGTGCCAGCAGGAGGCGGACAGGGGAAAATGGCTACACCTTC	CASRRRTGENGYTF
TRBD2	TRBV5-6	TRBJ2-5	NA	TGTGCCAGCAGCTCGCCACATAGCGGGGGGAAAGAGACCCAGTACTTC	CASSSPHSGGKETQYF
NA	TRBV2	TRBJ2-1	few	TGTGCCAGCAGTAACCGGGATTTGGCGCAGTTCTTC	CASSNRDLAQFF
NA	TRBV6-5	TRBJ1-1	NA	TGTGCCAGCAGTTACAGTCGGTTCATGAACACTGAAGCTTTCTTT	CASSYSRFMNTEAFF
TRBD1	TRBV9	TRBJ2-1	NA	TGTGCCAGCAGAATAGGACAGGGGGTTGGGGATGAGCAGTTCTTC	CASRIGQGVGDEQFF
TRBD2	TRBV7-8	TRBJ2-5	NA	TGTGCCAGCAGCATACTAGCGAGAGAGACCCAGTACTTC	CASSILARETQYF
NA	TRBV25-1	TRBJ2-1	NA	TGTGCCAGCGTCGAGGGGGGGCGGCACAATGAGCAGTTCTTC	CASVEGGRHNEQFF
NA	TRBV6-5	TRBJ1-1	NA	TGTGCCAGCAGTTACGGGGCGGGGCGGAACACTGAAGCTTTCTTT	CASSYGAGRNTEAFF
NA	TRBV5-4	TRBJ1-4	NA	TGTGCCAGCAGCCTGGGTCGAATGGGAGGGCCAACTAATGAAAAACTGTTTTTT	CASSLGRMGGPTNEKLFF
NA	TRBV30	TRBJ1-5	NA	TGTGCCTGGAGTGTCCAGGCCAATCAGCCCCAGCATTTT	CAWSVQANQPQHF
NA	TRBV11-2	TRBJ2-7	many	TGTGCCAGCAGCCCCACCCTAGGGGGGAGGGCCTACGAGCAGTACTTC	CASSPTLGGRAYEQYF
TRBD1	TRBV10-3	TRBJ1-1	NA	TGTGCCATCAGGGCACAGGGGGCTGAGGGCACTGAAGCTTTCTTT	CAIRAQGAEGTEAFF
TRBD1	TRBV5-6	TRBJ1-5	NA	TGTGCCAGCAGCTTGATGAGGACAGGGGGTCAGCCCCAGCATTTT	CASSLMRTGGQPQHF
NA	TRBV5-4	TRBJ2-3	NA	TGTGCCAGCAGATTCTCCCAGGGCACAGATACGCAGTATTTT	CASRFSQGTDTQYF
TRBD1	TRBV7-8	TRBJ1-2	NA	TGTGCCAGCAGCTTAGACAAGACAGGGGGCGTATCGGGGCGAGGCGGCTACACCTTC	CASSLDKTGGVSGRGGYTF
TRBD1	TRBV6-1	TRBJ1-3	NA	TGTGCCAGCAGTGAAGCGCTTGGGACAGGGGGAAACACCATATATTTT	CASSEALGTGGNTIYF
TRBD1	TRBV30	TRBJ2-2	once	TGTGCCTGGAAAGGGGGCGTACTCACCGGGGAGCTGTTTTTT	CAWKGGVLTGELFF
TRBD2	TRBV4-3	TRBJ2-3	NA	TGCGCCAGCAGCTCCCGTTATGGTTCTAGCGGGGGTGGTTGGGATACGCAGTATTTT	CASSSRYGSSGGGWDTQYF
NA	TRBV6-1	TRBJ1-1	NA	TGTGCCAGCAGTGAAGCGCGGGTGGCTGAAGCTTTCTTT	CASSEARVAEAFF
TRBD2	TRBV15	TRBJ2-5	NA	TGTGCCACACGGGCGGGGGGGTCGGGGAAGACCCAGTACTTC	CATRAGGSGKTQYF
TRBD1	TRBV28	TRBJ1-2	NA	TGTGCCAGCAGTCCCCCCCACCAGGGGGCGGGTGGCTACACCTTC	CASSPPHQGAGGYTF
TRBD1	TRBV28	TRBJ1-6	once	TGTGCCAGCAGTCTTCCAGGGGGCACCTATAATTCACCCCTCCACTTT	CASSLPGGTYNSPLHF
TRBD2	TRBV9	TRBJ2-2	NA	TGTGCCAGCAGCGTAGCCAGCGGGGGGGCAATGAACACCGGGGAGCTGTTTTTT	CASSVASGGAMNTGELFF
TRBD1	TRBV19	TRBJ2-2	once	TGTGCCAGCCGACAGGGGGCTGGAACCGGGGAGCTGTTTTTT	CASRQGAGTGELFF
NA	TRBV7-2	TRBJ2-3	NA	TGTGCCAGCAGCTTAAATCAAAGGCTGGAGCTGTATTTT	CASSLNQRLELYF